The entry below describes one T cell receptor beta chain. The target antigen is unknown. The data belong to a study of shared clonotypes between healthy human individuals. Study-wide points: Relative to memory subsets, naive subsets generally showed larger estimated richness. Lower generation probabilities were found for non-shared clonotypes than for those shared by all four donors.

Assay used: immunoSEQ multiplex PCR; TCRdb lists only in-frame clones, some missing. The table shows about 1 million clones, with about 80% occurring only once. The CDR3 is 11 residues long. Trimming stripped 2 bases from V and 10 bases from J, with 6 bases between. CDR1 is SNHLY, CDR2 FYNNEI, per germline. The sequenced sample was memory CD4+ T cells sorted from blood. The subset was: CD45RA-negative fraction. The TCR originated in a man aged 18 to 29 in good health. The chain links TRBV2 to TRBJ2-1; unclear D gene. DNA for the CDR3: TGTGCCAGCAGTGAATATGGGGAGCAGTTCTTC. Protein sequence: CASSEYGEQFF.